This T cell receptor (beta chain) was captured in a study of T-cell reconstitution after alpha-beta-depleted transplantation in children. Germline values: CDR1 DFQATT, CDR2 SNEGSKA (reference sequence). The CDR3 length is 16 residues. The trim removed 5 bases at V and 0 bases at J, leaving 11 bases unmatched. Ten or more counts support this clonotype. Molecular barcoding with unique molecular identifiers was used for the TCRbeta library. MiXCR was run by TCRdb on the PCR reads, yielding one entry per CDR3 protein. The data contain around 72,000 distinct CDR3 sequences, roughly 4.5% of them singletons.

Specimen: PBMCs, mostly from graft donor cells, collected 180 days after TCRalphabeta/CD19-depleted stem cell transplant. The chain combines TRBV20-1 with TRBJ2-3; TRBD2 matches 7 bases. The sequence derives from a boy in the first two years of life who had a stem cell transplant for acute myeloid leukemia, so the T cells may come from the graft donor. CDR3 protein: CSAGGGLGSSTDTQYF. Written as DNA, the CDR3 is TGCAGTGCTGGGGGGGGTCTGGGTTCTAGCACAGATACGCAGTATTTT.